This T cell receptor (beta chain) stems from a study of shared clonotypes between healthy human individuals. Naive CD8 populations comprised CD45RO-negative cells positively selected for CCR7, excluding terminally differentiated effector memory CD45RA+ cells. For this clone: What it recognizes is unknown.

Findings of the study overall: Naive subsets usually exceeded memory subsets in estimated richness.

Here immunoSEQ multiplex PCR was the method, and the copy in TCRdb shows in-frame clones only, minus some. The sample has 2 million to 2.5 million clones; about 94% are singletons. The receptor's source is a man aged 18 to 35 in good health. Sequenced sample: naive CD8+ T cells sorted from blood.

CDR3 sequence: CASRRGLSNTEAFF. The DNA of the CDR3 is TGTGCCAGCAGAAGGGGACTCTCTAACACTGAAGCTTTCTTT. The genes are TRBV27 and TRBJ1-1, with D maybe TRBD1 (5 bases). V lost 6 bases to trimming and J lost 2 bases, with 13 bases between them. Germline V gives CDR1 MNHEY, CDR2 SMNVEV (reference sequence). The CDR3 is 14 amino acids.